The 10 T cell receptor beta chains in this list originate from one sample, sequenced in a study of blood T cells in healthy people across ages. Together with a sample-barcoded 5' primer, a J-beta primer mix was included in a second PCR lasting about 7 to 11 cycles. TCRdb analysed the 5' RACE reads with MiXCR anew, one entry per CDR3 protein. Of 650,000 to 800,000 distinct CDR3 sequences listed, roughly half are singletons. Sequenced input: blood. Every receptor here comes from a woman aged 80 or over in good health.

The chain recombines TRBV20-1 with TRBJ2-1; 14 positions agree with TRBD2. The length of the CDR3 is 16 residues. CDR1 is DFQATT, CDR2 SNEGSKA, per germline (reference sequence). V gave up 5 bases and J gave up 7 bases; unmatched junction bases: 10. The CDR3 loop is CSAPRLAGGPRNEQFF. The CDR3, as DNA: TGCAGTGCTCCTCGACTAGCGGGGGGGCCGAGAAATGAGCAGTTCTTC.

This clonotype was recorded a few times. The chain is built from TRBV5-1 and TRBJ2-1; TRBD2 might be the D (5 bases). The CDR3 runs 15 residues. Germline values: CDR1 SGHRS, CDR2 YFSETQ. Between the trimmed V and J ends, which lost 0 bases and 7 bases, there was a span of 14 bases. This chain's CDR3 is CASSLGDGGGNEQFF. The CDR3 DNA sequence: TGCGCCAGCAGCTTGGGAGACGGAGGTGGAAATGAGCAGTTCTTC.

This chain links TRBV7-2 with TRBJ1-6; D is uncertain. V gave up 5 bases and J gave up 7 bases, with 15 bases separating them. The CDR3 loop spans 15 amino acids. The germline gives CDR1 SGHTA, CDR2 FQGNSA. In nucleotides, the CDR3 is TGTGCCAGCAGCCCCCCCCGAGGGTTAAATTCACCCCTCCACTTT. It specifies CASSPPRGLNSPLHF. Full variable domain (remainder filled in from reference TRBV7-2 and TRBJ1-6): GAGVSQSPSNKVTEKGKDVELRCDPISGHTALYWYRQSLGQGLEFLIYFQGNSAPDKSGLPSDRFSAERTGGSVSTLTIQRTQQEDSAVYLCASSPPRGLNSPLHFGNGTRLTVT.

The chain has TRBV25-1 and TRBJ1-1; 9 bases align to TRBD1. This CDR3 has 14 amino acids. Germline values: CDR1 MGHDK, CDR2 SYGVNS. V lost 4 bases, J lost 5 bases, and 5 bases stayed unmatched. CDR3 in DNA: TGTGCCAGCAGTGCGGGGACAGGGAGTACTGAAGCTTTCTTT. This translates into CASSAGTGSTEAFF.

This chain connects TRBV25-1 to TRBJ2-5, with D possibly being TRBD1 (6 bases). Germline values: CDR1 MGHDK, CDR2 SYGVNS. This CDR3 spans 14 amino acids. V shed 6 bases and J shed 5 bases, with 16 bases lying between them. In DNA form, the CDR3 reads TGTGCCAGCAGGGCGACGCACAGGGTGGAGACCCAGTACTTC. Protein product: CASRATHRVETQYF. Drawing the rest from reference TRBV25-1 and TRBJ2-5, the complete variable domain is EADIYQTPRYLVIGTGKKITLECSQTMGHDKMYWYQQDPGMELHLIHYSYGVNSTEKGDLSSESTVSRIRTEHFPLTLESARPSHTSQYLCASRATHRVETQYFGPGTRLLVL.

This clonotype was detected a few times. CDR3 sequence: CSANKGLANYGYTF. The DNA for the CDR3 is TGCAGTGCGAATAAAGGGTTGGCTAACTATGGCTACACCTTC. The chain is built from TRBV20-1 and TRBJ1-2, with D hard to call. The V gene's germline CDR1 is DFQATT and CDR2 SNEGSKA (reference sequence). The CDR3 length is 14 residues. The V gene lost 6 bases and the J gene lost 0 bases, with 14 bases spanning the gap.

This clonotype has only one observation. The rearrangement links TRBV3-1 to TRBJ2-3; a weak D match, TRBD2 (6 bases). CDR3 length equals 17 residues. Germline V lookup: CDR1 LGHDT, CDR2 YNNKEL (reference sequence). The germline V and J ends were trimmed by 1 base and 2 bases, with 16 bases remaining between them. DNA for the CDR3: TGTGCCAGCAGCCAAGGCCGCGGGGCGGGGTTCACAGATACGCAGTATTTT. Translating gives CASSQGRGAGFTDTQYF.

The chain combines TRBV30 with TRBJ2-5; 8 positions match TRBD2. V shed 3 bases, J shed 4 bases, and the junction held 4 bases outside the gene matches. The CDR3 extends over 13 amino acids. From germline, CDR1 is GTSNPN and CDR2 SVGIG (reference sequence). CDR3 nucleotide sequence: TGTGCCTGGAGCGGGCTAGCGGGAGAGACCCAGTACTTC. It specifies CAWSGLAGETQYF. The whole variable domain, remainder taken from reference TRBV30 and TRBJ2-5, is SQTIHQWPATLVQPVGSPLSLECTVEGTSNPNLYWYRQAAGRGLQLLFYSVGIGQISSEVPQNLSASRPQDRQFILSSKKLLLSDSGFYLCAWSGLAGETQYFGPGTRLLVL.

This clonotype was seen a handful of times. The V gene is TRBV6-2 or TRBV6-3, the J gene TRBJ1-2; D is unresolved. The CDR3 runs 11 residues. V was clipped by 6 bases and J by 4 bases, with 6 bases between them. In germline, CDR1 is MNHEY, CDR2 SVGEGT. The CDR3 protein is CASRNSYGYTF. CDR3 DNA sequence: TGTGCCAGCAGAAACAGCTATGGCTACACCTTC.

This clonotype has a count of ten or more. The chain combines TRBV28 with TRBJ2-5, with TRBD1 as a possible D gene (6 bases). Germline V CDR1 and CDR2: MDHEN, SYDVKM. Trimming removed 5 bases from V and 0 bases from J, with 7 bases in between. The CDR3 sequence is 13 residues long. CDR3 nucleotides: TGTGCCAGCAGTCGGGACAACCAAGAGACCCAGTACTTC. Encoded protein: CASSRDNQETQYF.